Shown below are 31 T cell receptor beta chains from a single sample sequenced in a study of regulatory T cells in long-lasting Graves disease (dated by TCRdb to about 2021). The method behind the library was multiplex PCR. The instrument given in TCRdb is Illumina HiSeq 4000. CDR3 regions were amplified by Arm-PCR with iRepertoire HTBI primers to construct TCR beta libraries. The raw public reads went through TCRdb reprocessing: fastp at Q25, MiXCR clone calling, in-frame beta chains kept. Rows with a matching CDR3 protein are joined into one entry that keeps the most common DNA and genes. Here the sample has approximately 400,000 distinct CDR3 sequences; 23% occur a single time. The top ten clones comprise roughly 30% of the sample. The time point label corresponds to: persistent/refractory GD, antithyroid drugs over 5 years with positive TRAb. For both TCR sequencing and RNA sequencing, RNA was extracted from PBMCs in TRIzol.

The sample here was peripheral blood mononuclear cells (PBMCs), taken when the disease was refractory, from a patient treated with antithyroid drugs. All receptors come from a female donor with Graves disease.

The chain carries TRBV9 and TRBJ1-2; possibly TRBD1 for D (6 bases). The CDR3 is made up of 14 amino acids. Trimming pared 0 bases from V and 10 bases from J, leaving 16 bases between. Germline CDR1 and CDR2: SGDLS and YYNGEE. CDR3 sequence reads: CASSVGLPGAIYTF. The DNA for the CDR3 is TGTGCCAGCAGCGTAGGACTTCCGGGGGCCATCTACACCTTC.

In this sample, this clonotype turned up many times. In DNA form, the CDR3 reads TGTGCCAGCAGACCCTGGGACTCCTACGAGCAGTACTTC. It codes for CASRPWDSYEQYF. The chain is built from TRBV2 and TRBJ2-7; D is unclear. Trimming left V 6 bases short and J 0 bases short, with 9 bases between. CDR1 SNHLY and CDR2 FYNNEI come from the germline V gene. The CDR3 sequence is 13 residues long.

The rearrangement links TRBV27 to TRBJ2-7; 10 bases align to TRBD2. Germline-derived CDR1 and CDR2 are MNHEY and SMNVEV (reference sequence). Trimming cost V 6 bases and J 3 bases; bases outside gene matches: 5. The CDR3 is made up of 14 amino acids. Written as DNA, the CDR3 is TGTGCCAGCAGCCCAGCGGGAGGGGACTACGAGCAGTACTTC. Protein product: CASSPAGGDYEQYF.

The V gene is TRBV7-3, the J gene TRBJ1-1; D gene unclear. Between the trimmed V and J ends, which lost 5 bases and 6 bases, there was a span of 16 bases. This CDR3 region has 14 residues. CDR1 is SGHTA, CDR2 FQGTGA, per germline. The CDR3 region is CASSPGSLDSEAFF. In nucleotides, the CDR3 is TGTGCCAGCAGCCCGGGGTCCTTAGACTCTGAAGCTTTCTTT.

The genes are TRBV12-3 or TRBV12-4 and TRBJ1-4; TRBD1 aligns across 7 bases. V was pared by 2 bases and J by 8 bases, with 5 bases of the junction left unmatched. CDR3 length: 14 residues. The CDR3 loop reads CASSLRQGREKLFF. Written as DNA, the CDR3 is TGTGCCAGCAGTTTAAGACAGGGCAGGGAAAAACTGTTTTTT.

The chain is built from TRBV28 and TRBJ1-2, with TRBD1 identical over 7 bases. Trimming took 7 bases from V and 5 from J; bases not matched to a gene: 13. The CDR3 covers 15 residues. The germline V gene has CDR1 MDHEN and CDR2 SYDVKM. CDR3 protein: CASTPHRGARYGYTF. CDR3 nucleotides: TGTGCCAGCACCCCCCACAGGGGTGCAAGGTATGGCTACACCTTC.

The table lists this clonotype with a few counts. DNA for the CDR3: TGCAGTGCTAGAGAAACACAGGGTTATGATTCACCCCTCCACTTT. The encoded protein is CSARETQGYDSPLHF. The chain joins TRBV20-1 to TRBJ1-6, with D possibly matching TRBD1 (6 bases). V gave up 0 bases and J gave up 8 bases, with 14 bases separating them. The CDR3 spans 15 residues. Germline CDR1 reads DFQATT; CDR2 reads SNEGSKA (reference sequence).

The CDR3 DNA sequence: TGTGCCAGTAGTAGGTCAGGGACTAGCGGGACCCTAGCCAAAAACATTCAGTACTTC. Its translation is CASSRSGTSGTLAKNIQYF. The chain employs TRBV19 and TRBJ2-4; 13 bases line up with TRBD2. The CDR3 length is 19 residues. CDR1 and CDR2 (germline): LNHDA, SQIVND (reference sequence). The trim removed 4 bases at V and 0 bases at J, leaving 9 bases unmatched.

At least ten counts were recorded for this clonotype. The rearrangement joins TRBV28 to TRBJ2-6; a possible D gene is TRBD2 (5 bases). Trimming removed 6 bases at V and 10 bases at J, with 7 bases between. Germline CDR1 and CDR2: MDHEN and SYDVKM. CDR3 size: 11 residues. Here the CDR3 reads CASSRENVLTF. CDR3 DNA sequence: TGTGCCAGCAGCCGGGAAAACGTCCTGACTTTC.

The chain joins TRBV9 to TRBJ1-2; TRBD1 agrees at 8 bases. The CDR3 covers 14 residues. Germline lookup yields CDR1 SGDLS and CDR2 YYNGEE. Unmatched junction bases numbered 4, after V lost 3 bases and J lost 3 bases. CDR3 bases: TGTGCCAGCAGCGCAGGGGGCGGGGACTATGGCTACACCTTC. Amino acids: CASSAGGGDYGYTF.

This clonotype was detected many times. This chain links TRBV28 with TRBJ2-5; the D gene is possibly TRBD2 (5 bases). The CDR3 sequence is 14 residues long. V was clipped by 7 bases and J by 5 bases, with 17 bases between them. The germline CDR1 and CDR2 sequences are MDHEN and SYDVKM. In DNA, the CDR3 is TGTGCCAGCAATAGTCGAGGGCGGTGGGAGACCCAGTACTTC. Protein: CASNSRGRWETQYF.

In this sample, this clonotype turned up many times. The chain is built from TRBV28 and TRBJ2-5, with TRBD1 matching 11 bases. V lost 4 bases to trimming and J lost 3 bases; unmatched junction nucleotides: 4. The CDR3 consists of 15 residues. Germline CDR1 MDHEN, CDR2 SYDVKM. CDR3 bases: TGTGCCAGCAGTTCCTCGGGACAGGGGGAAGAGACCCAGTACTTC. Translating gives CASSSSGQGEETQYF.

Of note for this clonotype: An end of the junction differs from the germline gene, which may be a read error. The chain combines TRBV5-1 with TRBJ2-7; 7 bases are shared with TRBD1. Germline CDR1 SGHRS, CDR2 YFSETQ. The CDR3 contains 14 residues. CDR3 bases: TGCGCCTGCAGCCCGGGACAGCGTGGCTACGAGCAGTACTTC. Translated, it gives CACSPGQRGYEQYF.

This sequence joins TRBV7-6 and TRBJ2-6; D perhaps matches TRBD1 (5 bases). Germline CDR1 SGHVS, CDR2 FNYEAQ. Deletions cut 2 bases from V and 0 bases from J, with 11 bases between. The CDR3 covers 17 residues. As DNA, the CDR3 is TGTGCCAGCAGCTTACAGGGTTCCTACTCTGGGGCCAACGTCCTGACTTTC. It is translated as CASSLQGSYSGANVLTF. The complete variable domain, with remaining parts taken from reference TRBV7-6 and TRBJ2-6, reads GAGVSQSPRYKVTKRGQDVALRCDPISGHVSLYWYRQALGQGPEFLTYFNYEAQQDKSGLPNDRFSAERPEGSISTLTIQRTEQRDSAMYRCASSLQGSYSGANVLTFGAGSRLTVL.

The table lists this clonotype with many counts. The V and J genes are TRBV6-5 and TRBJ1-1; no clear D. Germline loops: CDR1 MNHEY, CDR2 SVGAGI. With 3 bases removed from V and 0 bases from J, the gap between germline ends came to 23 bases. This CDR3 region has 19 residues. This CDR3 reads CASSYSQLGRRGMNTEAFF. CDR3 nucleotides: TGTGCCAGCAGTTATTCTCAATTAGGACGCCGGGGAATGAACACTGAAGCTTTCTTT.

The chain combines TRBV29-1 with TRBJ1-3; D call uncertain. Trimming took off 4 bases at V and 0 bases at J, with 7 bases between the two ends. The CDR3 loop spans 13 amino acids. Germline values: CDR1 SQVTM, CDR2 ANQGSEA. Written as DNA, the CDR3 is TGCAGCGTTGTGTGGATCTCTGGAAACACCATATATTTT. Translation: CSVVWISGNTIYF.

There are many counts of this clonotype. This rearrangement joins TRBV4-2 to TRBJ2-5, with D tentatively TRBD2 (5 bases). Trimming stripped 0 bases from V and 1 base from J, with 9 bases between. The CDR3 sequence is 15 residues long. Looked up from germline, CDR1 is LGHNA and CDR2 is YNFKEQ. This chain's CDR3 is CASSQDFLAQETQYF. In DNA, the CDR3 is TGTGCCAGCAGCCAAGATTTCCTAGCCCAAGAGACCCAGTACTTC.

There are a few counts of this clonotype. The CDR3 is CASSLRAAVKNIQYF. The CDR3 region has the DNA TGTGCCAGCAGTTTACGGGCAGCTGTCAAAAACATTCAGTACTTC. The V and J genes are TRBV27 and TRBJ2-4; D gene ambiguous. CDR1 MNHEY and CDR2 SMNVEV come from the germline V gene (reference sequence). V was trimmed by 2 bases and J by 3 bases, leaving 11 bases between them. The CDR3 length is 15 residues.

The table lists this clonotype with a few counts. This chain uses TRBV6-2 or TRBV6-3 with TRBJ1-1; D is unresolved. CDR3 length: 14 residues. Germline V gene lookup returns CDR1 MNHEY and CDR2 SVGEGT. The V end lost 2 bases, the J end lost 1 base, and 8 bases lay between the germline ends. CDR3 DNA sequence: TGTGCCAGCAGTTACAGGGCGAGGAACACTGAAGCTTTCTTT. It translates to CASSYRARNTEAFF.

The CDR3 protein is CASSPQGSWGEQYF. Written as DNA, the CDR3 is TGTGCCAGCAGCCCTCAGGGGTCTTGGGGCGAGCAGTACTTC. The gene calls are TRBV7-3 and TRBJ2-7; TRBD1 is a possible D gene (6 bases). The CDR3 extends over 14 amino acids. V was cut by 5 bases and J by 6 bases, with 17 bases left in between. Germline CDR1 reads SGHTA; CDR2 reads FQGTGA.

This clonotype has a count of ten or more. This chain links TRBV29-1 with TRBJ2-1; TRBD2 matches at 10 bases. CDR1 is SQVTM and CDR2 is ANQGSEA in the germline V gene. J lost 8 bases, V lost 3 bases, and 22 bases had no gene match. This CDR3 spans 19 amino acids. The CDR3 sequence: CSVDRDRLTSGISRDEQFF. The DNA for the CDR3 is TGCAGCGTTGATAGGGACAGACTAACTAGCGGGATCTCAAGGGATGAGCAGTTCTTC.

This clonotype was counted many times. The rearrangement links TRBV2 to TRBJ2-7; possibly TRBD2 for D (6 bases). V lost 7 bases and J 5 bases, leaving 21 bases between the germline ends. This CDR3 region has 15 residues. The germline V gene has CDR1 SNHLY and CDR2 FYNNEI. This CDR3 is CASNPGDQLRHEQYF. The CDR3 DNA reads TGTGCCAGCAACCCGGGGGACCAACTACGCCACGAGCAGTACTTC.

This clonotype was found many times. The chain is built from TRBV20-1 and TRBJ2-2, with TRBD2 as a possible D gene (5 bases). This CDR3 region has 16 residues. V lost 3 bases, J lost 4 bases, and 18 bases lay in between. Germline V gene data show CDR1 as DFQATT and CDR2 as SNEGSKA (reference sequence). The CDR3 protein is CSARSGGGLGTGELFF. The CDR3 region has the DNA TGCAGTGCTAGGTCTGGTGGAGGCTTGGGCACCGGGGAGCTGTTTTTT.

This clonotype was seen at least ten times. The chain has TRBV5-4 and TRBJ1-5, with D hard to call. Germline CDR1 reads SGHNT; CDR2 reads YYREEE (reference sequence). This CDR3 region has 15 residues. V was clipped by 0 bases and J by 2 bases, with 9 bases between them. CDR3 sequence (DNA): TGTGCCAGCAGCTTGGATCCGGCCGGCAATCAGCCCCAGCATTTT. Translating it yields CASSLDPAGNQPQHF.

This clonotype showed up many times. The CDR3 DNA follows: TGTGCCAGCAGTGAACAGGGGGAAGGCTACACCTTC. This gives the protein CASSEQGEGYTF. This rearrangement joins TRBV6-1 to TRBJ1-2; the match to TRBD1 covers 7 bases. The germline V gene encodes CDR1 MNHNS and CDR2 SASEGT. The CDR3 contains 12 residues. V lost 2 bases to trimming and J lost 8 bases; unmatched junction nucleotides: 2.

This clonotype came up many times. The gene calls are TRBV12-3 or TRBV12-4 and TRBJ2-2, with D perhaps being TRBD1 or TRBD2 (5 bases each). V was pared by 7 bases and J by 1 base, with 10 bases between. The CDR3 sequence is 14 residues long. CDR3 amino acids: CASNQGRNTGELFF. CDR3 DNA: TGTGCCAGCAACCAGGGACGGAACACCGGGGAGCTGTTTTTT.

This sequence joins TRBV15 and TRBJ2-7, with D perhaps TRBD1 (5 bases). Trimming shortened V by 1 base and J by 0 bases, and 13 bases separated the two germline ends. This CDR3 contains 16 residues. CDR1 and CDR2 (germline): LNHNV, YYDKDF (reference sequence). Here the CDR3 reads CATSRGRVFSSYEQYF. For the CDR3, the DNA is TGTGCCACCAGCAGAGGCAGGGTTTTCAGCTCCTACGAGCAGTACTTC.

This clonotype was recorded many times. This chain connects TRBV28 to TRBJ2-5; D may correspond to TRBD1 or TRBD2 (5 bases each). V was trimmed by 9 bases and J by 5 bases, leaving 16 bases between them. Germline CDR1 MDHEN, CDR2 SYDVKM. The CDR3 contains 13 residues. The CDR3 DNA follows: TGTGCCAGTTGGGACCACTCGGTGGAGACCCAGTACTTC. Protein: CASWDHSVETQYF.

This rearrangement joins TRBV6-5 to TRBJ2-7; 14 bases are shared with TRBD2. V dropped 2 bases and J dropped 0; count of bases not matched to a gene: 9. The CDR3 is 19 amino acids. Germline assignment: CDR1 MNHEY and CDR2 SVGAGI. The CDR3 spells CASSYGRTSGRKSSYEQYF. The CDR3 DNA reads as TGTGCCAGCAGTTACGGTAGGACTAGCGGGAGGAAGAGCTCCTACGAGCAGTACTTC.

V usage is TRBV6-1 and J usage is TRBJ2-3; 9 bases fit TRBD1. The CDR3 extends over 15 amino acids. Germline trimming cut 7 bases from V and 1 base from J; bases unmatched to any gene: 6. Germline V gene sequence: CDR1 MNHNS, CDR2 SASEGT. The CDR3 loop is CASIPRDRGTDTQYF. Here the CDR3 DNA reads TGTGCCAGCATCCCGCGGGACAGGGGCACAGATACGCAGTATTTT.

At least ten counts were recorded for this clonotype. V and J are TRBV2 and TRBJ2-7, with 11 positions matching TRBD2. After removal of 4 bases from V and 6 bases from J, the junction contained 8 bases not matched to a gene. Germline V gene lookup returns CDR1 SNHLY and CDR2 FYNNEI. The CDR3 is made up of 15 amino acids. In DNA form, the CDR3 reads TGTGCCAGCAGTGCCGAGGCTAGCGGGAGGAGCGAGCAGTACTTC. Translation: CASSAEASGRSEQYF.